The present entry profiles one T cell receptor (beta chain) with its context. The sample is drawn from a study of shared clonotypes between healthy human individuals. Germline CDR1 and CDR2: LNHNV and YYDKDF (reference sequence). V dropped 1 base and J dropped 7 bases, with 1 base sitting between them. CDR3 size: 10 residues. Original data processing: ImmunoSEQ output held junction-only sequences without quality scores, so filtering differed. TCRdb's table, derived via immunoSEQ multiplex PCR, lists solely in-frame clones and lacks some. For V, J and clone size, that table is used; D and trimming come from the DNA. The sample includes about 2.4 million clones, more than 80% of them seen just once.

Sequenced material: naive CD4+ T cells sorted from blood. As to subset: CD45RA+ positively selected. This receptor was taken from a man aged 18-30 years in good health. V and J are TRBV15 and TRBJ1-2; no clear D. CDR3 residues: CATSRGGYTF. DNA of the CDR3: TGTGCCACCAGCAGAGGTGGCTACACCTTC.